The 19 T cell receptor beta chains in this list originate from one sample, sequenced in a study of blood T cell repertoires in COVID-19. Profiling relied on immunoSEQ multiplex PCR, and the TCRdb table lists in-frame clones only, not all of them. The sample yields more than 100,000 clones, roughly 83% seen once. Sequenced: peripheral blood. These receptors all stem from an elderly woman with acute or convalescent COVID-19.

The rearrangement links TRBV10-2 to TRBJ2-7; D is unclear. The V end lost 8 bases, the J end lost 3 bases, and 8 bases lay between the germline ends. The germline CDR1 and CDR2 sequences are WSHSY and SAAADI. This CDR3 is 11 amino acids long. This chain's CDR3 is CASGTGYEQYF. The CDR3 DNA reads as TGCGCCAGCGGAACGGGCTACGAGCAGTACTTC.

The chain links TRBV28 to TRBJ2-7; the match to TRBD1 covers 8 bases. V lost 5 bases to trimming and J lost 6 bases; unmatched junction nucleotides: 12. Germline V CDR1 and CDR2: MDHEN, SYDVKM. This CDR3 spans 15 amino acids. The CDR3, as DNA: TGTGCCAGCAGTGTACCGGGACAGGTGTCCCCCGAGCAGTACTTC. It specifies CASSVPGQVSPEQYF.

This clone appeared a single time. The chain combines TRBV7-2 with TRBJ2-7; 9 bases map to TRBD2. The V gene's germline CDR1 is SGHTA and CDR2 FQGNSA. The V segment lost 3 bases and the J segment 2 bases; nucleotides outside the gene matches: 5. This CDR3 contains 15 residues. Written as DNA, the CDR3 is TGTGCCAGCAGCTTGGGGGCTAGCGGGGCCTACGAGCAGTACTTC. Translating gives CASSLGASGAYEQYF. Variable domain in full (rest from reference TRBV7-2 and TRBJ2-7): GAGVSQSPSNKVTEKGKDVELRCDPISGHTALYWYRQSLGQGLEFLIYFQGNSAPDKSGLPSDRFSAERTGGSVSTLTIQRTQQEDSAVYLCASSLGASGAYEQYFGPGTRLTVT.

The chain employs TRBV4-2 and TRBJ2-3; 11 bases align to TRBD2. CDR3 size: 18 residues. V lost 1 base and J lost 0; bases outside the gene matches: 6. Germline CDR1 LGHNA, CDR2 YNFKEQ. The CDR3 sequence is CASSQASTSGESTDTQYF. Here the CDR3 DNA reads TGTGCCAGCAGCCAAGCGTCGACTAGCGGGGAAAGCACAGATACGCAGTATTTT.

The rearrangement links TRBV7-3 to TRBJ1-6; D is perhaps TRBD1 (5 bases). Trimming took 0 bases from V and 7 from J, leaving 7 bases between them. This CDR3 contains 14 residues. Germline V gene sequence: CDR1 SGHTA, CDR2 FQGTGA. CDR3 DNA sequence: TGTGCCAGCAGCTTAACGAGACAGAATTCACCCCTCCACTTT. It translates to CASSLTRQNSPLHF.

This clone was seen only once. The chain joins TRBV18 to TRBJ1-1, with 8 bases aligning to TRBD1. J lost 7 bases, V lost 3 bases, and 7 bases had no gene match. Germline V gene data show CDR1 as KGHSH and CDR2 as LQKENI. The CDR3 contains 14 residues. CDR3 residues: CASSPLTGGVEAFF. The CDR3 bases are TGTGCCAGCTCACCTCTAACAGGGGGAGTTGAAGCTTTCTTT.

This chain joins TRBV6-4 and TRBJ2-2; 10 positions agree with TRBD2. The germline V gene encodes CDR1 MRHNA and CDR2 SNTAGT. V trimming: 3 bases; J trimming: 5 bases; junction bases outside the gene matches: 3. The CDR3 has 15 residues. CDR3 protein: CASSELAGRTGELFF. DNA of the CDR3: TGTGCCAGCAGTGAACTAGCGGGACGGACCGGGGAGCTGTTTTTT.

The chain carries TRBV6-2 or TRBV6-3 and TRBJ1-4, with 9 bases aligning to TRBD1. The germline CDR1 and CDR2 sequences are MNHEY and SVGEGT. The CDR3 consists of 14 residues. Germline trimming cut 6 bases from V and 5 bases from J; bases unmatched to any gene: 4. CDR3 amino acids: CASSSGTGNEKLFF. The CDR3 nucleotides read TGTGCCAGCAGCTCCGGGACAGGGAATGAAAAACTGTTTTTT.

The chain couples TRBV6-1 to TRBJ2-5; D ambiguous. The V gene lost 3 bases and the J gene lost 5 bases, with 10 bases spanning the gap. Germline-derived CDR1 and CDR2 are MNHNS and SASEGT. The CDR3 is made up of 13 amino acids. DNA for the CDR3: TGTGCCAGCAGTGACGGAGCCCGGGAGACCCAGTACTTC. Protein sequence: CASSDGARETQYF.

The chain uses TRBV19 and TRBJ2-1; D might be TRBD2 (6 bases). Trimming removed 1 base at V and 5 bases at J, with 12 bases between. Germline V gene data show CDR1 as LNHDA and CDR2 as SQIVND (reference sequence). This CDR3 comprises 15 residues. The CDR3 DNA reads as TGTGCCAGTAGTATAGCCCCCGGGGGTCACAATGAGCAGTTCTTC. This encodes CASSIAPGGHNEQFF.

The rearrangement joins TRBV2 to TRBJ1-3; D may be TRBD1 (6 bases). Trimming left V 7 bases short and J 0 bases short, with 10 bases between. The length of the CDR3 is 14 residues. Germline V lookup: CDR1 SNHLY, CDR2 FYNNEI. The CDR3 region has the DNA TGTGCCAGCAACAGGGATTACTCTGGAAACACCATATATTTT. Its protein product is CASNRDYSGNTIYF.

The chain has TRBV4-3 and TRBJ2-1; 10 bases align to TRBD2. This CDR3 has 15 amino acids. Germline lookup yields CDR1 LGHNA and CDR2 YSLEER. J was trimmed by 3 bases and V by 1 base; bases with no gene match: 0. CDR3: CASSQGTSGYNEQFF. The CDR3 coding sequence is TGCGCCAGCAGCCAAGGGACTAGCGGCTACAATGAGCAGTTCTTC.

Written as DNA, the CDR3 is TGTGCCAGCAGTCCTAGGCTAGCGGGAGTAGAGACCCAGTACTTC. Translating gives CASSPRLAGVETQYF. The V call is TRBV28, the J call TRBJ2-5; TRBD2 aligns across 10 bases. J was trimmed by 4 bases and V by 5 bases; bases with no gene match: 7. This CDR3 is built from 15 residues. In germline, CDR1 is MDHEN, CDR2 SYDVKM.

The gene calls are TRBV3-1 (or the pseudogene TRBV3-2) and TRBJ2-1, with D perhaps matching TRBD1 (7 bases). The germline V and J ends were trimmed by 0 bases and 5 bases, with 20 bases remaining between them. The CDR3 extends over 18 amino acids. From germline, CDR1 is LGHDT and CDR2 YNNKEL (reference sequence). CDR3 sequence (DNA): TGTGCCAGCAGCCAAGATTTAGGAGGAGGGGGCGCACACAATGAGCAGTTCTTC. Amino acids: CASSQDLGGGGAHNEQFF.

V is TRBV5-3 and J is TRBJ1-1; TRBD1 matches at 9 bases. TRBV5-3 is labeled an ORF, and its function is uncertain. This CDR3 has 15 residues. V was pared by 3 bases and J by 7 bases, with 10 bases of the junction left unmatched. The CDR3 DNA reads as TGTGCCAGAAGCTCCCACTGCGACAGGGGGAATGAAGCTTTCTTT. This sequence encodes CARSSHCDRGNEAFF.

V usage is TRBV27 and J usage is TRBJ2-1; no definite D call. Germline V CDR1 and CDR2: MNHEY, SMNVEV (reference sequence). The CDR3 is 12 residues long. The CDR3 reads CARPSSYNEQFF. In DNA, the CDR3 is TGTGCGAGACCTAGCTCCTACAATGAGCAGTTCTTC.

This sequence joins TRBV19 and TRBJ1-4; D call uncertain. This CDR3 has 15 residues. Germline V CDR1 and CDR2: LNHDA, SQIVND (reference sequence). V lost 5 bases and J 0 bases, leaving 10 bases between the germline ends. CDR3: CASSLAFTTNEKLFF. The CDR3 DNA follows: TGTGCCAGTAGTCTGGCCTTCACAACTAATGAAAAACTGTTTTTT.

The V and J genes are TRBV28 and TRBJ1-1, with 9 bases fitting TRBD1. The CDR3 runs 14 residues. V lost 6 bases to trimming and J lost 4 bases; unmatched junction nucleotides: 6. Germline lookup yields CDR1 MDHEN and CDR2 SYDVKM. The CDR3 bases are TGTGCCAGCAGAGCACAGGGGGCTGGCACTGAAGCTTTCTTT. It is translated as CASRAQGAGTEAFF.

J is TRBJ2-7 and V is TRBV6-5; D is uncertain. Germline V gene sequence: CDR1 MNHEY, CDR2 SVGAGI. V was cut by 6 bases and J by 4 bases, with 13 bases left in between. The CDR3 contains 13 residues. CDR3 loop: CASRALPSYEQYF. Here the CDR3 DNA reads TGTGCCAGCAGGGCTTTACCATCGTACGAGCAGTACTTC.